This TCR beta chain was retrieved from a study of T cell responses to AZD1222 COVID-19 vaccine. Produced via immunoSEQ multiplex PCR; TCRdb's table is partial and in-frame only. The table has roughly 250,000 clones, more than 85% seen once. This CDR3 is built from 11 residues. Germline loops: CDR1 MGHDK, CDR2 SYGVNS. Trimming took 4 bases from V and 11 from J; bases not matched to a gene: 4. The sequence derives from an adult in good health. V gene TRBV25-1 combines with J gene TRBJ1-1; 7 bases match TRBD1. The sequences come from peripheral blood, collected on day 0 of AZD1222 vaccination. The CDR3, as DNA: TGTGCCAGCAGTGGCGACAGGGTGGCTTTCTTT. Its protein is CASSGDRVAFF.